What follows describes a single T cell receptor (beta chain). The antigen remains unidentified. This sample stems from a study of T cell responses to AZD1222 COVID-19 vaccine. Study-level results: Two AZD1222 doses significantly raised spike-specific TCR breadth and depth over controls. CD4 TCRs linked to vaccination spanned spike, dominating at 160-218 and 743-854.

TCRdb keeps only in-frame clones here, not all; method: immunoSEQ multiplex PCR. There are more than 100,000 clones in the sample; approximately 86% occur only once, and approximately 2.5% lies in the top ten. This CDR3 region has 15 residues. Germline V CDR1 and CDR2: SEHNR, FQNEAQ (reference sequence). The V gene lost 5 bases and the J gene lost 0 bases, with 10 bases spanning the gap. This rearrangement joins TRBV7-9 to TRBJ1-4; D not resolved. The starting material was peripheral blood, obtained 28 days after the second AZD1222 dose. This TCR was recovered from an adult who received the AZD1222 COVID-19 vaccine. The CDR3: CASSQNGATNEKLFF. CDR3 nucleotides: TGTGCCAGCAGCCAAAATGGAGCAACTAATGAAAAACTGTTTTTT.